A single sample gave rise to the 16 T cell receptor beta chains below, sequenced in a study of OX40 agonist ivuxolimab in advanced cancers. Data came from immunoSEQ multiplex PCR; TCRdb stores just in-frame clones and leaves some out. The sample lists some 64,000 clones; 92% were seen once. Sequences were derived from CD4+ or CD8+ T cells sorted from blood, sampled in a trial of the OX40 agonist ivuxolimab. The receptors here all came from an adult with an advanced solid tumor such as melanoma, head and neck, liver or kidney cancer.

Worth noting for this clone: The junction differs from germline at one of its ends, possibly a read error. J is TRBJ2-1 and V is TRBV7-7, with 8 bases fitting TRBD2. Germline loops: CDR1 SSHAT, CDR2 FNYEAQ (reference sequence). The length of the CDR3 is 15 residues. The CDR3 loop reads CASSPVSGARNEQFF. In DNA, the CDR3 is TGTGCTAGCAGCCCTGTTAGCGGGGCCCGGAATGAGCAGTTCTTC.

The chain links TRBV30 to TRBJ2-7, with D maybe TRBD1 (7 bases). V was clipped by 1 base and J by 3 bases, with 13 bases between them. The CDR3 totals 14 residues. CDR1 is GTSNPN, CDR2 SVGIG, per germline (reference sequence). CDR3 DNA: TGTGCCTGGAGTGGCGGGACAGCCCGCTACGAGCAGTACTTC. Translation gives CAWSGGTARYEQYF.

V gene TRBV27 combines with J gene TRBJ2-5; 10 bases are shared with TRBD2. J was trimmed by 5 bases and V by 4 bases; bases with no gene match: 4. Germline lookup yields CDR1 MNHEY and CDR2 SMNVEV (reference sequence). The CDR3 is 14 residues long. The CDR3 DNA follows: TGTGCCAGCAGTTCAGCGGGAGGGTGGGAGACCCAGTACTTC. The encoded protein is CASSSAGGWETQYF.

The rearrangement uses TRBV29-1 and TRBJ2-7; 9 bases map to TRBD1. The junction had 9 bases not matched to a gene; V was cut back by 4 bases and J by 5 bases. CDR1 is SQVTM and CDR2 is ANQGSEA in the germline V gene. The CDR3 runs 14 residues. CDR3 sequence (DNA): TGCAGCGTTGTTCGTGGGACAGGGACCCACGAGCAGTACTTC. It is translated as CSVVRGTGTHEQYF.

This chain connects TRBV9 to TRBJ2-7; D may match TRBD1 or TRBD2 (5 bases each). The germline gives CDR1 SGDLS, CDR2 YYNGEE. V was cut by 3 bases and J by 4 bases, with 11 bases left in between. This CDR3 is 13 amino acids long. CDR3 nucleotide sequence: TGTGCCAGCAGCGCGGGGCAGAGTTACGAGCAGTACTTC. Its translation: CASSAGQSYEQYF.

V is TRBV27 and J is TRBJ2-5; 14 nucleotides agree with TRBD2. This CDR3 region has 16 residues. Germline V gene sequence: CDR1 MNHEY, CDR2 SMNVEV (reference sequence). V was clipped by 5 bases and J by 4 bases; unmatched bases: 6. The CDR3 protein is CASSKPGTSGRETQYF. The DNA for the CDR3 is TGTGCCAGCAGTAAGCCCGGGACTAGCGGGAGAGAGACCCAGTACTTC.

J is TRBJ2-3 and V is TRBV18; TRBD2 agrees at 8 bases. CDR3 length: 14 amino acids. The germline gives CDR1 KGHSH, CDR2 LQKENI. The ends lost 2 bases at V and 5 bases at J; junction bases unmatched: 3. The CDR3 bases are TGTGCCAGCTCACCAGACGGGGGGGGAGATACGCAGTATTTT. Its translation is CASSPDGGGDTQYF.

This clone was seen only once. The CDR3 coding sequence is TGTGCCAGTAGTATCCCTCGTTTAGCAGCGAACACCGGGGAGCTGTTTTTT. It encodes CASSIPRLAANTGELFF. The chain is built from TRBV19 and TRBJ2-2; no definite D call. The CDR3 runs 17 residues. Germline V gene lookup returns CDR1 LNHDA and CDR2 SQIVND (reference sequence). Trimming removed 3 bases from V and 0 bases from J, with 14 bases in between.

This sequence joins TRBV2 and TRBJ1-2; D not certain. Germline CDR1 reads SNHLY; CDR2 reads FYNNEI. V was cut by 2 bases and J by 8 bases, with 6 bases left in between. The CDR3 sequence is 11 residues long. The DNA for the CDR3 is TGTGCCAGCAGTGAAATGGGGGGCTACACCTTC. Amino acid sequence: CASSEMGGYTF.

The chain links TRBV28 to TRBJ2-5, with D possibly TRBD1 on 5 matching bases. Trimming removed 5 bases at V and 7 bases at J, with 17 bases between. Germline CDR1 reads MDHEN; CDR2 reads SYDVKM. The CDR3 covers 14 residues. CDR3 loop: CASSPNQGILTQYF. In nucleotides, the CDR3 is TGTGCCAGCAGTCCAAATCAGGGTATTTTGACCCAGTACTTC.

In DNA form, the CDR3 reads TGTGCCAGCAGCCCGAGGGATAACTCCTACAATGAGCAGTTCTTC. Encoded protein: CASSPRDNSYNEQFF. The chain joins TRBV9 to TRBJ2-1, with a tentative D call TRBD2 (5 bases). V lost 4 bases, J lost 0 bases, and 11 bases lay in between. CDR3 length: 15 residues. Germline V gene sequence: CDR1 SGDLS, CDR2 YYNGEE.

This chain connects TRBV11-2 to TRBJ2-4; 8 nucleotides agree with TRBD1. The CDR3 length is 18 residues. V gave up 4 bases and J gave up 9 bases; unmatched junction bases: 20. CDR1 and CDR2 (germline): SGHAT, FQNNGV. CDR3 nucleotides: TGTGCCAGCAGCTCCGATTCCGGGACAGGTGCCGGTGGCGGCATTCAGTACTTC. Protein sequence: CASSSDSGTGAGGGIQYF.

In regard to this clone: The junction differs from germline at one of its ends, possibly a read error. In the same sample, other DNA sequences code for this CDR3. CDR3 DNA sequence: TGCGCCAGCAGGGTTAGCGGGAGAGATACCTACTACGAGCAGTACTTC. Protein: CASRVSGRDTYYEQYF. V and J are TRBV27 and TRBJ2-7; TRBD2 agrees at 9 bases. The CDR3 consists of 16 residues. Germline CDR1 is MNHEY and CDR2 is SMNVEV (reference sequence).

The genes are TRBV7-9 and TRBJ2-1; unclear D gene. Trimming pared 1 base from V and 7 bases from J, leaving 5 bases between. Germline loops: CDR1 SEHNR, CDR2 FQNEAQ (reference sequence). The CDR3 contains 12 residues. The CDR3 is CASSLVRNEQFF. The DNA of the CDR3 is TGTGCCAGCAGCTTAGTCAGGAATGAGCAGTTCTTC.

The gene calls are TRBV11-2 and TRBJ2-7; TRBD1 is a possible D gene (6 bases). The CDR3 is made up of 13 amino acids. Trimming took 5 bases from V and 2 from J, leaving 10 bases between them. Germline CDR1 is SGHAT and CDR2 is FQNNGV. DNA for the CDR3: TGTGCCAGCAGCACGGGACAAACCTACGAGCAGTACTTC. Protein: CASSTGQTYEQYF.

The rearrangement links TRBV18 to TRBJ2-5, with TRBD1 matching over 10 bases. Germline V CDR1 and CDR2: KGHSH, LQKENI. The CDR3 length is 16 residues. V trimming: 3 bases; J trimming: 5 bases; junction bases outside the gene matches: 9. CDR3: CASSPARQGAVETQYF. The CDR3 region has the DNA TGTGCCAGCTCACCCGCTAGACAGGGGGCGGTGGAGACCCAGTACTTC.